The 13 T cell receptor beta chains below were found in one sample sequenced in a study of blood T cell repertoires in COVID-19. Profiling relied on immunoSEQ multiplex PCR, and the TCRdb table lists in-frame clones only, not all of them. The sample has under 400,000 clones, approximately 86% seen once. Sequenced material: PBMCs or T cells enriched from blood (not recorded which). These receptors all come from a middle-aged woman with acute COVID-19.

The chain carries TRBV7-3 and TRBJ2-2; D might be TRBD1 (5 bases). The CDR3 sequence is 16 residues long. Deletions cut 1 base from V and 0 bases from J, with 9 bases between. CDR1 is SGHTA and CDR2 is FQGTGA in the germline V gene. The DNA of the CDR3 is TGTGCCAGCAGCTTAAGCTCAGGGTCGAACACCGGGGAGCTGTTTTTT. This translates into CASSLSSGSNTGELFF.

The J gene is TRBJ2-2, the V gene TRBV10-2, with TRBD1 matching over 10 bases. CDR1 WSHSY and CDR2 SAAADI come from the germline V gene. CDR3 length equals 15 residues. V was clipped by 7 bases and J by 4 bases; unmatched bases: 6. This CDR3 reads CASKTGTGATGELFF. CDR3 sequence (DNA): TGCGCCAGCAAGACCGGGACAGGGGCCACCGGGGAGCTGTTTTTT.

The chain couples TRBV12-5 to TRBJ2-1, with TRBD2 matching 7 bases. The V gene's germline CDR1 is LGHNT and CDR2 FRNRAP. The CDR3 covers 16 residues. V trimming: 0 bases; J trimming: 3 bases; junction bases outside the gene matches: 5. The CDR3 DNA follows: TGTGCTAGTGGTTTGGTACTGGGAGGGAGCTACAATGAGCAGTTCTTC. Amino acid sequence: CASGLVLGGSYNEQFF.

CDR3 sequence: CASSLQGPSTDTQYF. CDR3 DNA sequence: TGTGCCAGCTCACTCCAGGGTCCTAGCACAGATACGCAGTATTTT. The chain carries TRBV18 and TRBJ2-3; maybe TRBD1 (5 bases). V gave up 4 bases and J gave up 0 bases, with 11 bases separating them. Germline loops: CDR1 KGHSH, CDR2 LQKENI. The CDR3 loop spans 15 amino acids.

The CDR3 DNA is TGTGCCAGCAGCTTAGTATTGGCTAGCGGGGGGACAAGGACGCAGTATTTT. Residues: CASSLVLASGGTRTQYF. The V and J genes are TRBV11-2 and TRBJ2-3, with 11 bases fitting TRBD2. From germline, CDR1 is SGHAT and CDR2 FQNNGV. The V gene end was trimmed by 1 base and the J gene end by 9 bases; junction bases not matched to a gene: 12. The CDR3 totals 17 residues.

This clone was seen only once. V gene TRBV7-9 combines with J gene TRBJ1-2; unclear D gene. The CDR3 sequence is 14 residues long. The V end was cut by 4 bases, the J end by 5 bases, with 14 bases between. Germline V gene lookup returns CDR1 SEHNR and CDR2 FQNEAQ (reference sequence). The CDR3 is CASSSAGKSYGYTF. Written as DNA, the CDR3 is TGTGCCAGCAGCTCCGCGGGGAAGTCGTATGGCTACACCTTC.

The chain is built from TRBV12-3 or TRBV12-4 and TRBJ1-1; TRBD1 aligns across 10 bases. This CDR3 region has 13 residues. Trimming removed 6 bases from V and 4 bases from J; junction bases left unmatched: 2. CDR3 bases: TGTGCCAGCAGCTGGACAGGGGGCACTGAAGCTTTCTTT. Protein: CASSWTGGTEAFF.

This clone was recorded once. The genes are TRBV7-6 and TRBJ2-1, with 13 bases lining up with TRBD2. V was pared by 1 base and J by 9 bases, with 6 bases of the junction left unmatched. Germline loops: CDR1 SGHVS, CDR2 FNYEAQ. CDR3 length: 16 residues. The CDR3 loop is CASSLVTSGGGGEQFF. CDR3 coding DNA: TGTGCCAGCAGCTTAGTTACTAGCGGGGGGGGAGGTGAGCAGTTCTTC. Full variable domain (missing parts from reference TRBV7-6 and TRBJ2-1): GAGVSQSPRYKVTKRGQDVALRCDPISGHVSLYWYRQALGQGPEFLTYFNYEAQQDKSGLPNDRFSAERPEGSISTLTIQRTEQRDSAMYRCASSLVTSGGGGEQFFGPGTRLTVL.

V gene TRBV6-6 combines with J gene TRBJ2-7; 8 bases agree with TRBD1. J gave up 2 bases and V 5 bases, and 20 bases lay outside the gene matches. From germline, CDR1 is MNHNY and CDR2 SVGAGI (reference sequence). This CDR3 has 19 residues. The DNA for the CDR3 is TGTGCCAGCAGTCCCGGTGTGGGATTTCAGGGGGCCAGTCCCTACGAGCAGTACTTC. This codes for CASSPGVGFQGASPYEQYF.

This rearrangement joins TRBV11-2 to TRBJ2-7; D may be TRBD1 (5 bases). V lost 3 bases to trimming and J lost 0 bases, with 9 bases between them. The germline gives CDR1 SGHAT, CDR2 FQNNGV. CDR3 length equals 14 residues. The CDR3 region has the DNA TGTGCCAGCAGCTTGGCAGGGCCCTCCTACGAGCAGTACTTC. Its protein product is CASSLAGPSYEQYF. The full variable domain, completed using reference TRBV11-2 and TRBJ2-7, is EAGVAQSPRYKIIEKRQSVAFWCNPISGHATLYWYQQILGQGPKLLIQFQNNGVVDDSQLPKDRFSAERLKGVDSTLKIQPAKLEDSAVYLCASSLAGPSYEQYFGPGTRLTVT.

The sample holds one count of this clone. J is TRBJ1-4 and V is TRBV11-2; maybe TRBD1 (6 bases). The CDR3 length is 19 residues. Trimming stripped 1 base from V and 0 bases from J, with 18 bases between. Germline CDR1 is SGHAT and CDR2 is FQNNGV. In nucleotides, the CDR3 is TGTGCCAGCAGCTTAGGGCGGAGGGGGGGACTGGCAACTAATGAAAAACTGTTTTTT. Translated, it gives CASSLGRRGGLATNEKLFF.

The chain is built from TRBV6-1 and TRBJ2-7; maybe TRBD2 (6 bases). CDR3 length: 14 amino acids. The germline V gene encodes CDR1 MNHNS and CDR2 SASEGT. The V gene lost 2 bases and the J gene lost 6 bases, with 14 bases spanning the gap. CDR3 coding DNA: TGTGCCAGCAGTGAAAGGGACTCACCGGGCGAGCAGTACTTC. Its translation: CASSERDSPGEQYF.

In its sample, this clone was seen once. V is TRBV7-3 and J is TRBJ2-3; TRBD2 agrees at 9 bases. Germline loops: CDR1 SGHTA, CDR2 FQGTGA. V was clipped by 8 bases and J by 1 base; unmatched bases: 10. There are 16 residues in the CDR3. The CDR3 loop is CASGGGSGRRTDTQYF. In DNA, the CDR3 is TGTGCCAGCGGGGGAGGTAGCGGGAGACGCACAGATACGCAGTATTTT.